This T cell receptor beta chain comes out of a study of T cells in Graves' hyperthyroidism and ophthalmopathy. General study findings and limits: Patients with ophthalmopathy were separated from those with stable hyperthyroidism by a 13 V-J model. Progression to ophthalmopathy was predicted a median of 6.5 months early. Most clonotypes expanded in the thyroid (above 0.001) were also present in blood.

The hyperthyroidism patients had all been newly diagnosed, and their disease duration was under 2 months. Their ages ranged from 18 to 65 years. CDR3 size: 17 residues. CDR1 is SGHRS and CDR2 is YFSETQ in the germline V gene. RNA transcripts gave rise to amplified TCR beta CDR3 regions. When the TCR CDR3 underwent first-round RT-PCR, the HTBI primer set was used. TCRdb fed the multiplex PCR reads into MiXCR, producing one record per CDR3 protein. Among around 200,000 distinct CDR3 sequences listed, about 15% were seen once. Worth noting for this clonotype: The target antigen is unknown. At one end the junction does not follow the germline gene, possibly because of a read error.

This TCR derives from a woman between 50 and 59 years old with Graves' hyperthyroidism. The chain is built from TRBV5-1 and TRBJ2-1; 11 nucleotides align to TRBD2. Sequencing was done on a sample of blood. The CDR3, as DNA: TGTGCCAGCAGTTACTCGAAACTAGCGGGAGAGGGCAATGAGCAGTTCTTC. Protein: CASSYSKLAGEGNEQFF. The full variable domain, rest sourced from reference TRBV5-1 and TRBJ2-1, is KAGVTQTPRYLIKTRGQQVTLSCSPISGHRSVSWYQQTPGQGLQFLFEYFSETQRNKGNFPGRFSGRQFSNSRSEMNVSTLELGDSALYLCASSYSKLAGEGNEQFFGPGTRLTVL.